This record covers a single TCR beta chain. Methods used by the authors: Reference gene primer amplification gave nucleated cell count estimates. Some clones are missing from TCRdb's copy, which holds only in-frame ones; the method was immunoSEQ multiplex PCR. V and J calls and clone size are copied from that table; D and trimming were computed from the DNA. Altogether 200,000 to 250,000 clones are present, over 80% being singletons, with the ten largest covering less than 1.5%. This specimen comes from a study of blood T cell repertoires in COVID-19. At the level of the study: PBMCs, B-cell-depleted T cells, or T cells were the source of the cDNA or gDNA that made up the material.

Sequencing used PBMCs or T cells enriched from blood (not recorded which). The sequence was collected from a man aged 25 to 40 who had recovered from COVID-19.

This CDR3 is CASSMRLGTSGGAKTQYF. In nucleotides, the CDR3 is TGTGCCAGTAGTATGAGGCTGGGGACTAGCGGGGGGGCAAAGACCCAGTACTTC. This chain connects TRBV19 to TRBJ2-5; 16 positions match TRBD2. In germline, CDR1 is LNHDA, CDR2 SQIVND (reference sequence). J was trimmed by 6 bases and V by 3 bases; bases with no gene match: 10. The CDR3 has 18 residues.